Below are 2 T cell receptor beta chains sequenced from a single sample in a study of T cell changes during pregnancy in multiple sclerosis. Measured with immunoSEQ multiplex PCR; TCRdb has only the in-frame clones, and not every one. The top ten clones hold roughly 2% of a sample with about 69,000 clones, 85% to 95% of them seen once. This specimen consisted of peripheral blood, obtained in the third trimester of pregnancy. The source is a female donor in good health, enrolled as a control in a pregnancy study.

The chain is built from TRBV2 and TRBJ1-1, with 10 nucleotides matching TRBD1. The germline V gene encodes CDR1 SNHLY and CDR2 FYNNEI. V shed 7 bases and J 0 bases; nucleotides not matched to a gene: 11. CDR3 length: 17 residues. As DNA, the CDR3 is TGTGCCAGCACAAGACAGGGGGCCCCCCCCTTGAACACTGAAGCTTTCTTT. Translated, it gives CASTRQGAPPLNTEAFF.

The CDR3 spells CASSPTGQGGETQYF. The CDR3 nucleotides read TGTGCCAGCAGCCCGACCGGACAGGGAGGAGAGACCCAGTACTTC. The rearrangement uses TRBV7-3 and TRBJ2-5; the match to TRBD1 covers 8 bases. V gave up 5 bases and J gave up 4 bases; unmatched junction bases: 9. Germline V CDR1 and CDR2: SGHTA, FQGTGA. This CDR3 is 15 amino acids long.